Sequencing of this T cell receptor beta chain was carried out in a study of T cells in Graves' hyperthyroidism and ophthalmopathy (dated by TCRdb to between 2018 and 2021). For the study in its entirety: Peripheral blood samples were taken at initial diagnosis, before any treatment was given. To identify distinguishing TCR V-J signatures, a discovery cohort of 100 or so patients was used, comprising approximately 40 with Graves' ophthalmopathy and 57 with stable Graves' hyperthyroidism. Whether ophthalmopathy could be predicted prospectively was tested in an independent validation cohort made up of 18 to 20 hyperthyroidism patients plus 17 patients who later progressed to ophthalmopathy. The 90 or so discovery patients were randomly split 7:3 into training and test sets. In addition, the study compared T-cell repertoires in thyroid tissue and in blood from several Graves' hyperthyroidism patients. Once sampling was done, hyperthyroidism patients were given methimazole at a starting dose of 30 mg daily, whereas ophthalmopathy patients were given high-dose intravenous methylprednisolone. TCR Vbeta CDR3 sequencing of 135 peripheral blood samples (more than 40 ophthalmopathy, under 80 hyperthyroidism and around 17 progressor patients) is reported in the paper. Study-wide conclusions, independent of this receptor: During validation, the model predicted progression to ophthalmopathy a median of approximately 6 months ahead of onset, with around 71% sensitivity and roughly 72% specificity. Ophthalmopathy was separated from stable hyperthyroidism by a 13 V-J signature model, with approximately 85% sensitivity and roughly 81% specificity obtained in cross-validation and 80%/75% obtained in testing. Sample size was not statistically predetermined, and blinding of investigators to group allocation was not performed. Most expanded thyroid clonotypes (frequency above 0.001) were also found in blood, which suggests that blood repertoires may mirror thyroid immune responses.

Amplification of TCR beta CDR3 regions was carried out from RNA transcripts. For the first round of RT-PCR on the TCR CDR3, the HTBI primer set was used together with the Qiagen OneStep RT-PCR kit. The libraries were constructed in a second round of multiplex PCR and then size-selected and purified. Sequencing of the libraries was done on an Illumina HiSeq2000 using paired-end 100 bp reads. Regarding the original processing steps: SOAPnuke was used to process the raw data, throwing out any read that contained adapters or uncalled bases, had a mean Phred below 15, or lacked an exact constant-primer or identifier match. COPE v1.2.5 was used to merge high-quality paired reads, and clonotypes were defined as unique nucleotide sequences. Clonotypes were aligned to IMGT TRBV, TRBD and TRBJ reference segments using MiTCR v1.1. The analysis included only V-J combinations with a frequency above 0.0001, which together covered 99% to 99.2% of the repertoires. The TCS score was defined as the ratio of F50 (clonal expansion) to E x V (chaos), calculated using BLOSUM62-based TCRdist between CDR3 peptides within each V-J. Welch's t-statistics and random forest reduced roughly 500 V-J features to 10 to 15, which were used in a naive Bayes classifier (R e1071). In-frame beta chains were kept once TCRdb had trimmed the public reads at Q25 with fastp and called clones with MiXCR. Each entry merges the rows of one CDR3 protein and shows their most common DNA and genes. TCRdb, not the original authors, processed these V and J calls. In this sample the table shows 550,000 to 800,000 distinct CDR3 sequences, about 17% of which occur a single time. Approximately 8% of the sample rests with the top ten.

Stable Graves' hyperthyroidism was defined as the absence of progression to ophthalmopathy over 18 months of follow-up. The hyperthyroidism patients were between 18 and 65 years old and newly diagnosed, with a disease duration of less than 2 months. Exclusion was applied to patients with uncontrolled infections, other autoimmune diseases, pregnancy or lactation. Clinical symptoms, serum thyroxine and TRAb, thyroid ultrasound, and orbital computed tomography formed the basis for the diagnoses. PBMCs were isolated from more than 8 ml of fresh peripheral blood by Ficoll-Paque density gradient centrifugation. Total RNA was extracted using Trizol reagent, and RNA quality was assessed on an Agilent 2100 Bioanalyzer. There are a few counts of this clonotype. What this receptor recognizes is not known. Within one base of it there is no much larger clone, and no base qualities were kept. The sequence was obtained from a man aged 18 to 30 with Graves' hyperthyroidism. The sequenced sample consisted of blood.

Here is the DNA: TGTGCCAGCAGTTTACAGGGGTCGAGCTATGGCTACACCTTC. The translation is CASSLQGSSYGYTF. The chain links TRBV28 with TRBJ1-2; the D gene is perhaps TRBD1, on 6 matching bases. For CDR1 and CDR2, the germline V gene lists MDHEN and SYDVKM. The CDR3 covers 14 residues, taking in both the cysteine and the phenylalanine. The DNA shown is the 42-base CDR3, in frame from base 1. V was cut back by 2 bases and J by 4 bases, leaving a gap of 11 bases between them.